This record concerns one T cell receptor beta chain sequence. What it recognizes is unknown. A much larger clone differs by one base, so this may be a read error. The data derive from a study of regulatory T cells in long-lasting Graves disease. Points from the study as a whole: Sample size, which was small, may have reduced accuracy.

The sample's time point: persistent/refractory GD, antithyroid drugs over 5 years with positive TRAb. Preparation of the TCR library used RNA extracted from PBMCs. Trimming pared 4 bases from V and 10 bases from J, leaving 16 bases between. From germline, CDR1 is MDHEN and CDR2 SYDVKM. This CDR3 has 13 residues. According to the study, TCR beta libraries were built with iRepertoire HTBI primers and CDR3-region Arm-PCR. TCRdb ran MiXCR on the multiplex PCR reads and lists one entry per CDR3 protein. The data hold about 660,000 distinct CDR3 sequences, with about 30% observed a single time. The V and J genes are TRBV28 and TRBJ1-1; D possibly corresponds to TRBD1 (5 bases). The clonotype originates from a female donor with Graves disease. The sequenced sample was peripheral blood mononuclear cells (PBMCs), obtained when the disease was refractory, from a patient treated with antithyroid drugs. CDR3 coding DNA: TGTGCCAGCAGTTCAAGGGGTGGCCCTGGAGCTTTCTTT. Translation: CASSSRGGPGAFF. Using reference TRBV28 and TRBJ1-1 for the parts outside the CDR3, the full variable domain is DVKVTQSSRYLVKRTGEKVFLECVQDMDHENMFWYRQDPGLGLRLIYFSYDVKMKEKGDIPEGYSVSREKKERFSLILESASTNQTSMYLCASSSRGGPGAFFGQGTRLTVV.